This T cell receptor beta chain was recovered during a study of blood T cells in healthy people across ages. A J-beta primer mix and a sample-barcoded 5' primer were used in a second PCR of roughly 6 to 11 cycles. TCRdb re-derived calls from the 5' RACE reads in MiXCR, one entry per CDR3 protein. The sample has more than 1 million distinct CDR3 sequences; roughly 45% are singletons. There are 14 residues in the CDR3. Germline V gives CDR1 DFQATT, CDR2 SNEGSKA (reference sequence). The V gene end was trimmed by 4 bases and the J gene end by 3 bases; junction bases not matched to a gene: 8. The TCR was taken from a woman aged 55-70 years in good health. Source material: blood. V usage is TRBV20-1 and J usage is TRBJ2-5, with 7 positions matching TRBD2. The CDR3 loop is CSAIPPSGEETQYF. DNA for the CDR3: TGCAGTGCTATCCCCCCTAGCGGAGAAGAGACCCAGTACTTC.